This T cell receptor beta chain was obtained from a study of OX40 agonist ivuxolimab in advanced cancers. For the study at large: Intravenous ivuxolimab at 0.01 to 10 mg/kg was given to patients every 2 weeks. The eligibility criteria allowed prior anti-PD-1, anti-PD-L1 or anti-CTLA-4 therapy, and around 40% had some.

The CDR3 is made up of 16 amino acids. Per germline, CDR1 SGHNT and CDR2 YYREEE (reference sequence). V lost 4 bases to trimming and J lost 0 bases; unmatched junction nucleotides: 5. Findings and limits, study-wide: At 0.1 to 3.0 mg/kg and by week 6, CD4+ and CD8+ T cells in the blood had expanded clonally. There were, on average, more expanded clones in CD8+ T cells than in CD4+.

On this clone itself: Its antigen is not known.

The repertoire was sequenced with immunoSEQ multiplex PCR; TCRdb's copy has only in-frame clones and lacks some. The sample consists of under 55,000 clones, roughly nine tenths of them appearing once. The receptor's source is an adult with an advanced solid tumor such as melanoma, head and neck, liver or kidney cancer. The gene calls are TRBV5-4 and TRBJ2-3; 10 nucleotides align to TRBD2. The sample in question was CD4+ or CD8+ T cells sorted from blood, obtained in a trial of the OX40 agonist ivuxolimab. The CDR3: CASSRPTSGSTDTQYF. CDR3 DNA sequence: TGTGCCAGCAGCCGACCGACTAGCGGGAGCACAGATACGCAGTATTTT.